Listed below are T cell receptor beta chains from one sample, sequenced in a study of human T cells and chemical hapten exposure. TCRdb recomputed calls from the RACE reads with MiXCR, one row per CDR3 protein. The sample contains 200,000 to 300,000 distinct CDR3 sequences, 8.6% of which appear only once. The specimen was whole blood, collected in connection with sensitization to the hapten diphenylcyclopropenone (DPC). These receptor sequences come from a woman aged 40 to 50 with alopecia areata. Some clones in this sample may be carry-over from other donors' samples. CDR3s include the opening cysteine and the closing phenylalanine or tryptophan. The D gene is left open where the match is weak. Clone size, where shown, is once, few, many, or a class for clones that have expanded.

j_call,v_call,clone_size,d_call,cdr3_nt,cdr3_aa
TRBJ1-1,TRBV18,-,-,TGTGCCAGCTCACTTCTGAAGGACACTGAAGCTTTCTTT,CASSLLKDTEAFF
TRBJ1-1,TRBV7-2,few,TRBD1,TGTGCCAGCAGCGAAGGGACAGCAAACACTGAAGCTTTCTTT,CASSEGTANTEAFF
TRBJ1-1,TRBV6-2/TRBV6-3,-,-,TGTGCCAGCAGCGGACGACAGACCGGCGGCGTGTACACTGAAGCTTTCTTT,CASSGRQTGGVYTEAFF
TRBJ2-3,TRBV2,few,-,TGTGCCAGCAGTGAGGCGTCGAGTACAGATACGCAGTATTTT,CASSEASSTDTQYF
TRBJ2-5,TRBV5-1,-,TRBD2,TGCGCCAGCAGCTTGGCGGAGAGCGGGAGGGCCGGCGAGACCCAGTACTTC,CASSLAESGRAGETQYF
TRBJ1-5,TRBV6-6,few,-,TGTGCCAGCACCTCTGAGTTGAGACGTCAGCCCCAGCATTTT,CASTSELRRQPQHF
TRBJ1-5,TRBV12-3/TRBV12-4,many,TRBD1,TGTGCCAGCGCCGACAGGGAACGAAATCAGCCCCAGCATTTT,CASADRERNQPQHF
TRBJ1-1,TRBV29-1,-,TRBD1,TGCAGCGCTGGGGGGGACAGCGAAGCTTTCTTT,CSAGGDSEAFF
TRBJ1-5,TRBV27,few,TRBD1,TGTGCCAGCAGTTGGACAGGGTTTAGCAATCAGCCCCAGCATTTT,CASSWTGFSNQPQHF
TRBJ2-1,TRBV6-5,few,-,TGTGCCAGCAGAGGACTGGGATACAATGAGCAGTTCTTC,CASRGLGYNEQFF
TRBJ1-5,TRBV10-3,-,TRBD1,TGTGCCACCCGGACAGGGCTGGAGAATCAGCCCCAGCATTTT,CATRTGLENQPQHF
TRBJ2-6,TRBV18,-,-,TGTGCCAGCTCACCACCCACCGGGGCCAACGTCCTGACTTTC,CASSPPTGANVLTF
TRBJ2-3,TRBV5-1,few,-,TGCGCCAGCAGCTTGGTGGGGATAGCGGCTAGCACAGATACGCAGTATTTT,CASSLVGIAASTDTQYF
TRBJ2-2,TRBV4-3,-,TRBD2,TGCGCCAGCAGCCACCTAGCGGGAGCGGGGACCGGGGAGCTGTTTTTT,CASSHLAGAGTGELFF
TRBJ1-1,TRBV7-2,-,TRBD1,TGTGCCAGCAGCTCAAGACAGGGTGAGGCAGCTTTCTTT,CASSSRQGEAAFF
TRBJ2-2,TRBV9,few,-,TGTGCCAGCAGCGTAAATTCAGCGGCGAACACCGGGGAGCTGTTTTTT,CASSVNSAANTGELFF